Below, 2 T cell receptor beta chains from the same sample are listed, as sequenced in a study of T cells in Graves' hyperthyroidism and ophthalmopathy. Amplification of TCR beta CDR3 regions was performed using RNA transcripts as template. The HTBI primer set drove a first-round RT-PCR of the TCR CDR3. Each CDR3 protein gets one entry after TCRdb re-called the multiplex PCR reads with MiXCR. The table shows some 600,000 distinct CDR3 sequences, with approximately 13% occurring only once. The sample comprised blood. These receptors were collected from a woman aged 25 to 39 with Graves' hyperthyroidism that later progressed to Graves' ophthalmopathy.

The rearrangement uses TRBV29-1 and TRBJ2-7; D unclear. The V gene's germline CDR1 is SQVTM and CDR2 ANQGSEA. CDR3 length: 12 residues. Trimming left V 2 bases short and J 2 bases short, with 7 bases between. CDR3 nucleotide sequence: TGCAGCGTTGAAAGGCTACCCTACGAGCAGTACTTC. Amino acid sequence: CSVERLPYEQYF.

This clonotype was counted at least ten times. The V and J genes are TRBV24-1 and TRBJ2-3; 8 bases are shared with TRBD1. The CDR3 is 16 residues long. The V gene end was trimmed by 3 bases and the J gene end by 1 base; junction bases not matched to a gene: 5. Germline CDR1 is KGHDR and CDR2 is SFDVKD. The CDR3 DNA reads TGTGCCACCAGTGATGCCAGGGGGCAGGGCACAGATACGCAGTATTTT. This sequence encodes CATSDARGQGTDTQYF.